The 26 T cell receptor beta chains reported below all come from one sample, sequenced in a study of T cells in Graves' hyperthyroidism and ophthalmopathy (dated by TCRdb to the late 2010s). Library preparation used multiplex PCR. Reads for this sample came from an Illumina HiSeq 2000. TCR beta CDR3 regions were amplified from RNA transcripts. A first-round RT-PCR of the TCR CDR3 used the HTBI primer set with the Qiagen OneStep RT-PCR kit. TCRdb cleaned the public reads at Q25 with fastp, built clones with MiXCR and kept in-frame beta chains. Each record represents a unique CDR3 protein, reported with the most common genes and DNA among its rows. Counted in this sample were around 620,000 distinct CDR3 sequences; around 15% of them appeared once. The ten largest clones add up to approximately 3.9% of the sample. Specimen: blood. These TCRs come from a woman aged 30 to 39 with Graves' hyperthyroidism.

The chain combines TRBV5-5 with TRBJ1-2, with 12 positions matching TRBD1. This CDR3 has 16 amino acids. CDR1 is SGHKS, CDR2 YYEKEE, per germline (reference sequence). With V trimmed by 2 bases and J by 4 bases, 6 bases remained unmatched. The CDR3 coding sequence is TGTGCCAGCAGCTTACAAGGGACAGGGGGCGGCTATGGCTACACCTTC. This encodes CASSLQGTGGGYGYTF.

The table lists this clonotype with many counts. V usage is TRBV28 and J usage is TRBJ2-7; 10 positions agree with TRBD1. This CDR3 has 15 amino acids. The J segment lost 4 bases and the V segment lost 7 bases, leaving 10 bases of the junction unmatched. In germline, CDR1 is MDHEN, CDR2 SYDVKM. The CDR3 bases are TGTGCCAGCAAGGCCCCGGGACAGGGGATTTACGAGCAGTACTTC. It is translated as CASKAPGQGIYEQYF.

The sample holds many counts of this clonotype. This rearrangement joins TRBV5-8 to TRBJ1-4, with 7 bases aligning to TRBD1. This CDR3 spans 16 amino acids. Germline loops: CDR1 SGHTS, CDR2 YDEGEE. Trimming at V came to 2 bases and at J to 0 bases, leaving 4 bases not matched to a gene. This CDR3 reads CASSFGQVATNEKLFF. DNA of the CDR3: TGTGCCAGCAGCTTTGGACAGGTGGCAACTAATGAAAAACTGTTTTTT.

A few counts support this clonotype. The chain is built from TRBV27 and TRBJ1-6, with D perhaps matching TRBD1 (6 bases). CDR3 length equals 14 residues. The germline V and J ends were trimmed by 8 bases and 5 bases, with 13 bases remaining between them. Germline V gene sequence: CDR1 MNHEY, CDR2 SMNVEV (reference sequence). DNA for the CDR3: TGTGCCAGCGCCCGGGGGGCTAATAATTCACCCCTCCACTTT. Its translation: CASARGANNSPLHF.

The rearrangement links TRBV7-9 to TRBJ2-7; either TRBD1 or TRBD2 may supply D (5 bases each). CDR3 size: 16 residues. The germline V and J ends were trimmed by 4 bases and 6 bases, with 22 bases remaining between them. CDR1 is SEHNR and CDR2 is FQNEAQ in the germline V gene (reference sequence). The chain's CDR3 is CASSSAPGRDSCEQYF. CDR3 nucleotides: TGTGCCAGCAGCTCTGCCCCGGGACGGGATAGCTGCGAGCAGTACTTC.

The J gene is TRBJ2-7, the V gene TRBV27, with D tentatively TRBD2 (5 bases). The CDR3 has 17 amino acids. V was cut by 2 bases and J by 0 bases, with 17 bases left in between. The germline gives CDR1 MNHEY, CDR2 SMNVEV (reference sequence). The CDR3: CASSLQSPDFTSYEQYF. The CDR3 DNA sequence: TGTGCCAGCAGTTTACAAAGCCCGGACTTCACCTCCTACGAGCAGTACTTC.

This clonotype was recorded at least ten times. The chain is built from TRBV5-1 and TRBJ2-7; D perhaps matches TRBD1 (5 bases). Germline V CDR1 and CDR2: SGHRS, YFSETQ. This CDR3 is built from 14 residues. V was shortened by 5 bases and J by 3 bases, with 15 bases between the two germline ends. CDR3 amino acids: CASSTGESYYEQYF. CDR3 bases: TGCGCCAGCAGTACAGGCGAAAGTTACTACGAGCAGTACTTC.

Notes on this clonotype: This CDR3 is missing its conserved last phenylalanine or tryptophan, likely due to a read error. The CDR3 coding sequence is TGTGCCAGCAGCCCACGGCAGCTGAACACTGAAGCTTTCTCT. Translating it yields CASSPRQLNTEAFS. The chain combines TRBV11-2 with TRBJ1-1; no firm D call. The germline V gene has CDR1 SGHAT and CDR2 FQNNGV. V lost 5 bases to trimming and J lost 0 bases, with 10 bases between them. This CDR3 has 14 residues.

This clonotype was observed a handful of times. The chain couples TRBV7-8 to TRBJ1-1, with a weak D call TRBD1 (6 bases). The CDR3 contains 16 residues. In germline, CDR1 is SGHVS, CDR2 FQNEAQ. Trimming left V 3 bases short and J 2 bases short, with 16 bases between. CDR3 in amino acids: CASSFRWGGGNTEAFF. The CDR3 DNA follows: TGTGCCAGCAGCTTTCGCTGGGGGGGCGGAAACACTGAAGCTTTCTTT. The full variable domain, in which reference TRBV7-8 and TRBJ1-1 provide the parts outside the CDR3, is GAGVSQSPRYKVAKRGQDVALRCDPISGHVSLFWYQQALGQGPEFLTYFQNEAQLDKSGLPSDRFFAERPEGSVSTLKIQRTQQEDSAVYLCASSFRWGGGNTEAFFGQGTRLTVV.

The table lists this clonotype with many counts. V usage is TRBV28 and J usage is TRBJ2-7; D remains ambiguous. V gave up 1 base and J gave up 6 bases, with 7 bases separating them. This CDR3 comprises 12 residues. Looked up from germline, CDR1 is MDHEN and CDR2 is SYDVKM. The CDR3: CASSLFRSEQYF. The CDR3, as DNA: TGTGCCAGCAGTTTATTCCGGAGCGAGCAGTACTTC.

This clonotype was observed a few times. The chain recombines TRBV30 with TRBJ1-3; D not certain. With 6 bases removed from V and 2 bases from J, the gap between germline ends came to 14 bases. The CDR3 spans 14 residues. Germline loops: CDR1 GTSNPN, CDR2 SVGIG (reference sequence). The CDR3 spells CACSPGIAGNTIYF. The DNA for the CDR3 is TGTGCCTGCTCCCCTGGCATCGCTGGAAACACCATATATTTT.

The rearrangement uses TRBV11-1 and TRBJ2-3; weak D call: TRBD2 (5 bases). This CDR3 spans 13 amino acids. Germline-derived CDR1 and CDR2 are SGHAT and FQDESV (reference sequence). V gave up 4 bases and J gave up 14 bases, with 19 bases separating them. The CDR3 protein is CASSYDWTRGAYF. The CDR3 DNA reads as TGTGCCAGCAGCTATGACTGGACTCGGGGTGCGTATTTT.

There are many counts of this clonotype. The chain is built from TRBV20-1 and TRBJ2-5; 9 positions match TRBD2. Per the germline V gene, CDR1 is DFQATT and CDR2 is SNEGSKA (reference sequence). Unmatched junction bases numbered 5, after V lost 0 bases and J lost 3 bases. This CDR3 is built from 15 residues. The CDR3 bases are TGCAGTGCTAGAGATTGGGTAGCGGGAGAAGAGACCCAGTACTTC. Translated: CSARDWVAGEETQYF.

This clonotype was detected ten times or more. The chain recombines TRBV2 with TRBJ2-7; 7 bases match TRBD1. V lost 6 bases to trimming and J lost 4 bases; unmatched junction nucleotides: 6. This CDR3 contains 13 residues. Germline V gene data show CDR1 as SNHLY and CDR2 as FYNNEI. The CDR3 is CASRDRLGYEQYF. As DNA, the CDR3 is TGTGCCAGCAGGGACAGGCTTGGGTACGAGCAGTACTTC. Filled out from reference TRBV2 and TRBJ2-7, the complete variable domain reads EPEVTQTPSHQVTQMGQEVILRCVPISNHLYFYWYRQILGQKVEFLVSFYNNEISEKSEIFDDQFSVERPDGSNFTLKIRSTKLEDSAMYFCASRDRLGYEQYFGPGTRLTVT.

This chain connects TRBV9 to TRBJ2-3, with 7 positions matching TRBD2. V lost 0 bases, J lost 2 bases, and 6 bases stayed unmatched. Germline V gives CDR1 SGDLS, CDR2 YYNGEE. The CDR3 is made up of 16 amino acids. DNA of the CDR3: TGTGCCAGCAGCGTAGATGGGACTACCTCCACAGATACGCAGTATTTT. It yields the protein CASSVDGTTSTDTQYF.

This clonotype appeared a few times. V is TRBV3-1 and J is TRBJ2-1, with 13 bases lining up with TRBD2. V shed 2 bases, J shed 9 bases, and the junction held 10 bases outside the gene matches. Germline loops: CDR1 LGHDT, CDR2 YNNKEL (reference sequence). The CDR3 is 17 amino acids. In DNA form, the CDR3 reads TGTGCCAGCAGCCAATCCGGGAGACTAGCGGGAGGTGGTGAGCAGTTCTTC. It is translated as CASSQSGRLAGGGEQFF.

V is TRBV3-1 and J is TRBJ2-5, with a possible D match to TRBD2 (6 bases). CDR1 and CDR2 from the germline V gene are LGHDT and YNNKEL (reference sequence). Trimming removed 4 bases at V and 1 base at J, with 10 bases between. The CDR3 is 14 amino acids. CDR3 nucleotides: TGTGCCAGCAGCCGCCGGGACTTCCAAGAGACCCAGTACTTC. This codes for CASSRRDFQETQYF.

This clonotype was counted ten times or more. This chain uses TRBV6-1 with TRBJ1-2; D uncertain. The CDR3 consists of 13 residues. V lost 6 bases, J lost 4 bases, and 12 bases lay in between. Per the germline V gene, CDR1 is MNHNS and CDR2 is SASEGT. CDR3 sequence reads: CASSHRESYGYTF. In DNA, the CDR3 is TGTGCCAGCAGCCACCGGGAGTCCTATGGCTACACCTTC.

This clonotype was observed a handful of times. This chain joins TRBV19 and TRBJ1-1; 7 nucleotides agree with TRBD1. The length of the CDR3 is 14 residues. The germline CDR1 and CDR2 sequences are LNHDA and SQIVND (reference sequence). Losses at the gene ends were 3 bases for V and 5 bases for J; bases not matched to a gene: 6. The CDR3 sequence is CASSITGAVTEAFF. The DNA for the CDR3 is TGTGCCAGTAGTATCACAGGGGCAGTAACTGAAGCTTTCTTT.

The chain links TRBV12-3 or TRBV12-4 to TRBJ2-1; 7 bases align to TRBD1. Trimming removed 6 bases from V and 6 bases from J; junction bases left unmatched: 14. This CDR3 spans 16 amino acids. In nucleotides, the CDR3 is TGTGCCAGCAGCCACCCTGGGGACAGCCCATCCAATGAGCAGTTCTTC. Its protein is CASSHPGDSPSNEQFF.

The table lists this clonotype with many counts. This chain joins TRBV6-2 or TRBV6-3 and TRBJ1-1; 10 bases fit TRBD1. The CDR3 is 15 residues long. Germline V gene data show CDR1 as MNHEY and CDR2 as SVGEGT. J lost 7 bases, V lost 6 bases, and 11 bases had no gene match. This CDR3 is CASRETGGKGIEAFF. In DNA, the CDR3 is TGTGCCAGCAGGGAGACAGGGGGCAAAGGAATTGAAGCTTTCTTT.

The chain combines TRBV11-2 with TRBJ1-6; possibly TRBD1 for D (5 bases). Trimming removed 5 bases at V and 7 bases at J, with 12 bases between. This CDR3 region has 14 residues. The germline CDR1 and CDR2 sequences are SGHAT and FQNNGV. The CDR3 DNA follows: TGTGCCAGCAGCCTCAGGGTGCCGAATTCACCCCTCCACTTT. It translates to CASSLRVPNSPLHF.

The chain carries TRBV6-1 and TRBJ1-4, with D uncertain. V lost 4 bases to trimming and J lost 5 bases, with 8 bases between them. CDR1 MNHNS and CDR2 SASEGT come from the germline V gene. CDR3 length: 13 amino acids. In nucleotides, the CDR3 is TGTGCCAGCAGTGGCCTCGGGAATGAAAAACTGTTTTTT. Encoded protein: CASSGLGNEKLFF.

This clonotype was seen at least ten times. V usage is TRBV5-1 and J usage is TRBJ2-3; D may be TRBD2 (6 bases). Trimming left V 5 bases short and J 7 bases short, with 17 bases between. CDR1 and CDR2 from the germline V gene are SGHRS and YFSETQ. The CDR3 extends over 14 amino acids. The CDR3 sequence: CASSVSGLTNTQYF. DNA for the CDR3: TGCGCCAGCAGTGTTAGCGGACTCACTAATACGCAGTATTTT.

This clonotype was detected many times. The chain recombines TRBV11-3 with TRBJ1-1; TRBD1 is a possible D gene (6 bases). CDR1 and CDR2 (germline): SGHNT, YENEEA. V lost 1 base to trimming and J lost 11 bases, with 11 bases between them. CDR3 length: 12 amino acids. The CDR3 loop reads CASSLGGGRAFF. Written as DNA, the CDR3 is TGTGCCAGCAGCTTAGGTGGGGGCCGGGCTTTCTTT.

The V and J genes are TRBV9 and TRBJ2-1; 12 bases are shared with TRBD1. With 2 bases clipped from V and 7 bases from J, the junction kept 10 bases outside the gene matches. From germline, CDR1 is SGDLS and CDR2 YYNGEE. CDR3 length: 17 amino acids. The DNA for the CDR3 is TGTGCCAGCAGCGTCCCCGCGACGGGACAGGGGGCAAATGAGCAGTTCTTC. Translated: CASSVPATGQGANEQFF.